The source of this TCR beta chain is a study of blood T cell repertoires in COVID-19. Across the whole study: Acute and convalescent COVID-19 samples came from the United States, Italy and Spain.

V dropped 4 bases and J dropped 2 bases, with 13 bases sitting between them. The CDR3 is 14 residues long. Looked up from germline, CDR1 is SGDLS and CDR2 is YYNGEE. Clones were read by immunoSEQ multiplex PCR, and TCRdb kept only the in-frame ones, dropping some. The data hold about 140,000 clones, with about four fifths observed a single time. The sequence came from a man in his 70s who had recovered from COVID-19. The source material was peripheral blood. The V and J genes are TRBV9 and TRBJ2-7; weak D call: TRBD1 (6 bases). The CDR3 nucleotides read TGTGCCAGCAGCCCAGAAACAGGGCCCTACGAGCAGTACTTC. The encoded protein is CASSPETGPYEQYF.